These 16 T cell receptor beta chains were all obtained from the same sample, sequenced in a study of blood T cell repertoires in COVID-19. Produced via immunoSEQ multiplex PCR; TCRdb's table is partial and in-frame only. The sample lists roughly 190,000 clones; around 83% were seen once. The specimen sequenced was PBMCs or T cells enriched from blood (not recorded which). These TCRs come from a woman aged 25-40 years who had been exposed to COVID-19.

V gene TRBV10-1 combines with J gene TRBJ2-3; tentative D call: TRBD1 (6 bases). The CDR3 is made up of 13 amino acids. Trimming removed 3 bases at V and 6 bases at J, with 10 bases between. CDR1 and CDR2 (germline): WNHNN, SYGVQD (reference sequence). The CDR3 nucleotides read TGCGCCAGCAGTGATTTTACAGGGGATACGCAGTATTTT. Residues: CASSDFTGDTQYF.

The chain joins TRBV29-1 to TRBJ1-3, with D unclear. Trimming shortened V by 7 bases and J by 2 bases, and 12 bases separated the two germline ends. The germline V gene has CDR1 SQVTM and CDR2 ANQGSEA. The CDR3 sequence is 13 residues long. This CDR3 reads CSAQAGTGNTIYF. The DNA for the CDR3 is TGCAGCGCCCAGGCCGGAACTGGAAACACCATATATTTT.

The CDR3 DNA sequence: TGCGCCAGCAGTAGGGACAGCTCCGCCGTTTACAATGAGCAGTTCTTC. Amino acids: CASSRDSSAVYNEQFF. V usage is TRBV10-1 and J usage is TRBJ2-1, with 7 bases that match TRBD1. This CDR3 region has 16 residues. V lost 5 bases, J lost 4 bases, and 11 bases stayed unmatched. CDR1 WNHNN and CDR2 SYGVQD come from the germline V gene (reference sequence).

The V and J genes are TRBV2 and TRBJ1-5; unclear D gene. Trimming pared 7 bases from V and 4 bases from J, leaving 8 bases between. Germline V gives CDR1 SNHLY, CDR2 FYNNEI. The CDR3 is 12 amino acids. For the CDR3, the DNA is TGTGCCAGCAAACAGCCAAATCAGCCCCAGCATTTT. It encodes CASKQPNQPQHF. Together with reference TRBV2 and TRBJ1-5, the CDR3 gives the full variable domain: EPEVTQTPSHQVTQMGQEVILRCVPISNHLYFYWYRQILGQKVEFLVSFYNNEISEKSEIFDDQFSVERPDGSNFTLKIRSTKLEDSAMYFCASKQPNQPQHFGDGTRLSIL.

The chain links TRBV20-1 to TRBJ2-7, with TRBD2 as a possible D gene (5 bases). The CDR3 has 15 amino acids. V was clipped by 6 bases and J by 3 bases, with 21 bases between them. Germline V gene lookup returns CDR1 DFQATT and CDR2 SNEGSKA (reference sequence). Here the CDR3 reads CSASGSGGYNYEQYF. CDR3 nucleotides: TGCAGTGCGAGTGGGTCAGGAGGCTACAACTACGAGCAGTACTTC.

There are a few counts of this clone. The chain has TRBV6-5 and TRBJ1-5, with a weak D call TRBD1 (6 bases). The CDR3 consists of 14 residues. Germline V gene sequence: CDR1 MNHEY, CDR2 SVGAGI. V was shortened by 6 bases and J by 2 bases, with 11 bases between the two germline ends. The CDR3 loop is CASRQQGGNQPQHF. CDR3 nucleotide sequence: TGTGCCAGCAGACAACAGGGAGGCAATCAGCCCCAGCATTTT.

CDR3 sequence reads: CATGAEQETQYF. For the CDR3, the DNA is TGTGCCACCGGGGCGGAACAAGAGACCCAGTACTTC. This chain connects TRBV24-1 to TRBJ2-5, with D perhaps TRBD1 (5 bases). V gave up 9 bases and J gave up 2 bases, with 9 bases separating them. CDR3 size: 12 residues. CDR1 and CDR2 from the germline V gene are KGHDR and SFDVKD.

This clone was recorded once. A read error may account for a junction end that differs from germline. The chain is built from TRBV7-7 and TRBJ2-7; 7 nucleotides align to TRBD2. Germline V gene sequence: CDR1 SSHAT, CDR2 FNYEAQ (reference sequence). CDR3 length: 18 residues. CDR3 region: CASSLASGARGSTYEQYF. CDR3 bases: TGTGCTAGCAGCTTAGCCTCCGGGGCGCGGGGGAGCACCTACGAGCAGTACTTC.

This clone was detected only once. The CDR3 here is CASALGETQYF. In nucleotides, the CDR3 is TGTGCCAGCGCCCTAGGAGAGACCCAGTACTTC. This chain connects TRBV6-5 to TRBJ2-5; D is ambiguous. From germline, CDR1 is MNHEY and CDR2 SVGAGI. The CDR3 covers 11 residues. V lost 8 bases to trimming and J lost 4 bases, with 8 bases between them.

The genes are TRBV4-2 and TRBJ2-5, with D perhaps TRBD2 (5 bases). Germline V gene lookup returns CDR1 LGHNA and CDR2 YNFKEQ. The CDR3 runs 19 residues. With 0 bases removed from V and 4 bases from J, the gap between germline ends came to 24 bases. The CDR3 loop is CASSQDLAPGNPGGETQYF. The CDR3 bases are TGTGCCAGCAGCCAAGATCTAGCCCCGGGGAATCCTGGTGGAGAGACCCAGTACTTC.

This chain joins TRBV27 and TRBJ1-1; D is perhaps TRBD1 (6 bases). CDR1 is MNHEY and CDR2 is SMNVEV in the germline V gene (reference sequence). This CDR3 has 16 amino acids. Trimming removed 0 bases from V and 0 bases from J, with 11 bases in between. For the CDR3, the DNA is TGTGCCAGCAGTTTATCCTGGACAGCCATGAACACTGAAGCTTTCTTT. Amino acids: CASSLSWTAMNTEAFF.

V usage is TRBV7-9 and J usage is TRBJ1-6, with D hard to call. This CDR3 has 16 residues. CDR1 is SEHNR, CDR2 FQNEAQ, per germline (reference sequence). Trimming removed 10 bases from V and 4 bases from J, with 20 bases in between. The CDR3 DNA is TGTGCCACCACCGGAACGAGACTGACTTATAATTCACCCCTCCACTTT. This sequence encodes CATTGTRLTYNSPLHF.

This clone came up once. The chain uses TRBV19 and TRBJ1-1, with 8 bases identical to TRBD1. V shed 10 bases, J shed 8 bases, and the junction held 15 bases outside the gene matches. The CDR3 is 14 residues long. Per germline, CDR1 LNHDA and CDR2 SQIVND (reference sequence). The CDR3 protein is CATSTGQGKLEAFF. The CDR3 nucleotides read TGTGCCACCTCTACCGGACAGGGTAAGTTGGAAGCTTTCTTT.

In this sample, this clone turned up once. The genes are TRBV6-6 and TRBJ1-3; 7 bases are shared with TRBD1. The CDR3 is 18 amino acids. Germline lookup yields CDR1 MNHNY and CDR2 SVGAGI (reference sequence). With V trimmed by 5 bases and J by 0 bases, 13 bases remained unmatched. The CDR3 protein is CASSLARTGKSSGNTIYF. CDR3 bases: TGTGCCAGCAGTCTTGCTCGGACAGGCAAAAGCTCTGGAAACACCATATATTTT.

The V gene is TRBV11-2, the J gene TRBJ2-5, with 9 nucleotides matching TRBD1. V shed 2 bases and J 6 bases; nucleotides not matched to a gene: 13. CDR1 and CDR2 from the germline V gene are SGHAT and FQNNGV. CDR3 length equals 17 residues. Here the CDR3 reads CASSLRGGQGVIKTQYF. The CDR3 DNA reads as TGTGCCAGCAGCTTAAGGGGGGGACAGGGAGTCATCAAGACCCAGTACTTC.

The chain has TRBV10-1 and TRBJ2-3; the D gene is possibly TRBD2 (5 bases). V was shortened by 5 bases and J by 7 bases, with 16 bases between the two germline ends. Per germline, CDR1 WNHNN and CDR2 SYGVQD (reference sequence). The CDR3 consists of 14 residues. As DNA, the CDR3 is TGCGCCAGCAGTCATCCAACTCCGGGGAATACGCAGTATTTT. Its translation: CASSHPTPGNTQYF.